The rows below give T cell receptor beta chains drawn from one sample of a study of blood T cells in healthy people across ages. TCRdb re-called the 5' RACE reads with MiXCR, one entry per CDR3 protein. The sample yields around 1.1 million distinct CDR3 sequences, roughly two fifths seen once. The sample was blood. Receptor source: a man between 18 and 35 years old in good health. Each CDR3 is given with its conserved first and last residue. Each record gives: D gene, J gene, V gene, clone size, CDR3 protein, CDR3 DNA. The D gene is left open where the match is weak. The listing skips clone size in some rows; elsewhere it reads once, few, many or a size class.

>.|TRBJ2-5|TRBV4-1|.
CASSQVWAAKETQYF
TGCGCCAGCAGCCAAGTTTGGGCAGCTAAGGAGACCCAGTACTTC
>TRBD2|TRBJ2-3|TRBV2|few
CASKPGLAGDSTDTQYF
TGTGCCAGCAAACCGGGACTAGCGGGGGATAGCACAGATACGCAGTATTTT
>.|TRBJ2-7|TRBV11-2|few
CASSFAKGSESGSYEQYF
TGTGCCAGCAGCTTTGCTAAGGGGAGTGAGAGTGGCTCCTACGAGCAGTACTTC
>TRBD1|TRBJ2-1|TRBV7-3|.
CASSLQGAGFDEQFF
TGTGCCAGCAGCTTACAGGGGGCCGGGTTCGATGAGCAGTTCTTC
>TRBD1|TRBJ2-5|TRBV29-1|.
CSVSRTGVQETQYF
TGCAGCGTTAGCAGGACAGGGGTACAAGAGACCCAGTACTTC
>.|TRBJ1-2|TRBV6-2/TRBV6-3|.
CASNLRARDYGYTF
TGTGCCAGCAACCTACGAGCCCGGGACTATGGCTACACCTTC
>TRBD2|TRBJ2-1|TRBV20-1|.
CSARDPLAGGLYNVQFF
TGCAGTGCTAGAGATCCCCTAGCGGGGGGCCTCTACAATGTGCAGTTCTTC
>.|TRBJ2-3|TRBV7-3|many
CASSRSSTDTQYF
TGTGCCAGCAGCCGTTCTAGCACAGATACGCAGTATTTT
>.|TRBJ2-7|TRBV12-3/TRBV12-4|few
CASSLTTGSEQYF
TGTGCCAGCAGTTTAACCACAGGCAGCGAGCAGTACTTC
>.|TRBJ2-3|TRBV11-2|few
CASSLDFVGGARTTTDTQYF
TGTGCCAGCAGCTTAGATTTTGTGGGTGGGGCGAGAACCACCACAGATACGCAGTATTTT
>.|TRBJ2-7|TRBV10-3|few
CAISGSNGSDYEQYF
TGTGCCATCAGTGGGAGCAACGGATCCGACTACGAGCAGTACTTC
>.|TRBJ2-1|TRBV20-1|.
CSAPIGEGRNEQFF
TGCAGTGCGCCCATCGGAGAGGGGAGGAATGAGCAGTTCTTC
>TRBD1|TRBJ1-1|TRBV7-2|few
CASSQGLQGFRGTEAFF
TGTGCCAGCAGCCAGGGGTTACAGGGGTTTAGGGGCACTGAAGCTTTCTTT
>.|TRBJ2-1|TRBV29-1|.
CSVEGSGSFSYNEQFF
TGCAGCGTTGAAGGTTCAGGGAGTTTCTCCTACAATGAGCAGTTCTTC
>.|TRBJ1-2|TRBV29-1|.
CSVVAPPNYGYTF
TGCAGCGTTGTGGCGCCTCCTAACTATGGCTACACCTTC
>.|TRBJ2-5|TRBV27|.
CASSPEGVFETQYF
TGTGCCAGCAGCCCGGAGGGGGTCTTTGAGACCCAGTACTTC
>TRBD1|TRBJ1-2|TRBV29-1|few
CSVSGGRKDGYTF
TGCAGCGTCTCAGGGGGCAGGAAGGATGGCTACACCTTC
>.|TRBJ2-3|TRBV5-1|few
CASSEAPGSARSTDTQYF
TGCGCCAGCAGTGAGGCCCCGGGTTCCGCGCGTAGCACAGATACGCAGTATTTT
>.|TRBJ1-2|TRBV29-1|.
CSVIHQGAGYGYTF
TGCAGCGTTATACACCAGGGTGCGGGCTATGGCTACACCTTC
>.|TRBJ1-1|TRBV15|.
CATSRDGERGSNTEAFF
TGTGCCACCAGCAGAGATGGGGAAAGGGGCTCGAACACTGAAGCTTTCTTT
>.|TRBJ2-5|TRBV7-9|.
CASSSSGWGEEQYF
TGTGCCAGCAGCTCTTCCGGGTGGGGGGAAGAGCAGTACTTC
>.|TRBJ1-1|TRBV9|.
CASSSPPTGRTSEAFF
TGTGCCAGCAGCTCCCCCCCAACGGGCCGAACGAGTGAAGCTTTCTTT
>.|TRBJ1-4|TRBV5-8|few
CASSFGQQEKLFF
TGTGCCAGCAGCTTTGGACAACAGGAAAAACTGTTTTTT
>TRBD2|TRBJ2-1|TRBV12-3/TRBV12-4|.
CTSRPSGNEQFF
TGTACCAGCAGACCTAGCGGCAATGAGCAGTTCTTC
>.|TRBJ2-5|TRBV19|few
CASSKGVQETQYF
TGTGCCAGTAGTAAGGGGGTCCAAGAGACCCAGTACTTC
>.|TRBJ1-2|TRBV29-1|.
CSVEKGPSYGYTF
TGCAGCGTTGAAAAGGGGCCGAGCTATGGCTACACCTTC
>.|TRBJ2-5|TRBV19|.
CASSIRVGQETQYF
TGTGCCAGTAGTATCCGGGTGGGGCAAGAGACCCAGTACTTC
>.|TRBJ2-2|TRBV7-3|.
CASSLGRLDGELFF
TGTGCCAGCAGCTTAGGGCGTTTAGACGGGGAGCTGTTTTTT
>.|TRBJ2-3|TRBV12-3/TRBV12-4|few
CASALSGGQLTDTQYF
TGTGCCAGCGCACTATCGGGGGGCCAACTCACAGATACGCAGTATTTT
>.|TRBJ1-4|TRBV7-2|many
CASSLGSATNEKLFF
TGTGCCAGCAGCTTAGGGTCAGCAACTAATGAAAAACTGTTTTTT
>.|TRBJ2-1|TRBV29-1|.
CSVGLPGGSYNEQFF
TGCAGCGTTGGACTCCCGGGTGGATCATACAATGAGCAGTTCTTC
>TRBD2|TRBJ2-3|TRBV5-1|few
CASSSPPGTAGRSDTQYF
TGCGCCAGCAGCTCGCCACCGGGAACAGCGGGGAGATCAGATACGCAGTATTTT
>.|TRBJ1-1|TRBV12-5|many
CASCVDLNTEAFF
TGTGCTAGTTGTGTGGACTTGAACACTGAAGCTTTCTTT
>TRBD1|TRBJ1-5|TRBV6-6|few
CASSWDSPAQPQHF
TGTGCCAGCAGTTGGGACAGTCCGGCTCAGCCCCAGCATTTT
>TRBD2|TRBJ2-5|TRBV20-1|.
CSASRGGVQETQYF
TGCAGTGCTAGCCGGGGGGGGGTCCAAGAGACCCAGTACTTC
>.|TRBJ2-7|TRBV7-2|.
CASSSAAGEQNEQYF
TGTGCCAGCAGCTCCGCTGCCGGGGAACAAAACGAGCAGTACTTC
>.|TRBJ2-1|TRBV4-3|.
CASSQGAATGNEQFF
TGCGCCAGCAGCCAAGGAGCCGCGACGGGCAATGAGCAGTTCTTC
>.|TRBJ1-1|TRBV20-1|few
CSAHRINTEAFF
TGCAGTGCTCACAGAATAAACACTGAAGCTTTCTTT
>.|TRBJ1-2|TRBV28|few
CASSPDPTGLGYTF
TGTGCCAGCAGCCCGGACCCCACAGGACTAGGCTACACCTTC
>.|TRBJ1-6|TRBV6-6|once
CASSPNRNTNSPLHF
TGTGCCAGCAGTCCCAACCGCAATACGAATTCACCCCTCCACTTT
>.|TRBJ2-7|TRBV10-3|.
CAISESRDSRSPHEQYF
TGTGCCATCAGTGAGTCGCGGGACTCACGCTCCCCCCACGAGCAGTACTTC
>.|TRBJ1-6|TRBV27|.
CASSSFRDSYNSPLHF
TGTGCCAGCAGTTCGTTTCGGGACTCCTATAATTCACCCCTCCACTTT
>.|TRBJ2-3|TRBV7-9|once
CASSPRGGQSTDTQYF
TGTGCCAGCAGCCCCCGCGGGGGCCAGAGCACAGATACGCAGTATTTT
>.|TRBJ2-7|TRBV4-3|few
CASSPNIGTAFGQYF
TGCGCCAGCAGCCCCAATATCGGGACCGCTTTCGGGCAGTACTTC
>.|TRBJ1-2|TRBV14|few
CASSQESRPHYGYTF
TGTGCCAGCAGCCAAGAATCGAGGCCACACTATGGCTACACCTTC
>.|TRBJ2-3|TRBV18|few
CASSPGRGDTQYF
TGTGCCAGCTCACCGGGACGCGGAGATACGCAGTATTTT
>.|TRBJ2-5|TRBV9|.
CASSVETGWKEETQYF
TGTGCCAGCAGCGTGGAGACGGGGTGGAAGGAAGAGACCCAGTACTTC
>.|TRBJ2-1|TRBV5-1|many
CASTAGPNNEQFF
TGCGCCAGTACAGCTGGGCCTAACAATGAGCAGTTCTTC
>.|TRBJ2-3|TRBV2|.
CASSEIQDSTDTQYF
TGTGCCAGCAGTGAAATACAAGACAGCACAGATACGCAGTATTTT
>.|TRBJ2-1|TRBV6-2/TRBV6-3|many
CASKGVNEQFF
TGTGCCAGCAAGGGGGTCAATGAGCAGTTCTTC
>TRBD1|TRBJ2-3|TRBV7-9|.
CARSSLDRLTDTQYF
TGTGCCCGCAGCTCCTTGGACAGGCTCACAGATACGCAGTATTTT